This TCR beta chain was sequenced in a study of blood T cell repertoires in COVID-19 (dated by TCRdb to between 2020 and 2021). In the study overall: Samples from collaborators originated in the United States, Italy and Spain and spanned both the acute and convalescent phases of COVID-19. The material from the prospective study consisted of cDNA or gDNA derived from T cells, B-cell-depleted T cells, or PBMCs. The dataset comprised deeply sampled blood TCRbeta repertoires from subjects exposed to, actively infected with, or recovered from COVID-19. The repertoires were released in a freely available public database meant as a resource for research on the immune response to SARS-CoV-2. Samples came from the ongoing ImmuneRACE study (first 160 participants) plus 1,254 subjects from 6 global collaborators. A de-identified subject ID, COVID-19 status, age in years and sex were almost always included in the sample metadata. Where available, HLA class I and class II types were obtained from metadata supplied by the sample provider rather than from assay-based typing.

About this clone: Its antigen is currently not known. Base qualities were left out, and no much larger clone turns up one base away.

Study-wide conclusions, independent of this receptor: Clinical and demographic metadata were provided uncurated, with the amount varying by source and participant.

TCRbeta CDR3 regions were amplified from genomic DNA using the immunoSEQ Assay, a bias-controlled multiplex PCR. The study's own analysis went as follows. The number of nucleated cells in each sample was estimated from the amplification of reference gene primers within the assay. To quantify the absolute abundance of each unique TCRbeta CDR3 rearrangement, sequence reads were collapsed and filtered. Productive Simpson clonality was computed per sample as the square root of Simpson's diversity index over productive rearrangements. The clones in this table, taken by TCRdb from immuneACCESS, are in-frame only. Not every clone is retained; where verified, under half of the shortfall comes from an unresolved V gene, and the cause of the rest is unknown. V, J and clone size derive from that table, while D and trimming were established from the DNA sequence. The sample data list more than 110,000 clones, and almost 85% of these were observed just once. The ten biggest clones cover 5.5% of the sample.

CDR1 and CDR2 were assigned from the germline V gene (reference sequence) as SGHKS and YYEKEE. The CDR3 runs 14 residues from the cysteine to the phenylalanine. Only the CDR3 region is kept as DNA, spanning 42 bases read in frame from base 1. V was cut back by 2 bases and J by 2 bases, leaving a gap of 10 bases between them. Participants in the prospective study were aged roughly 18 to 100 years, lived in under 30 United States geographic areas, and enrolled through a virtual design. In the prospective study, participants were assigned to cohorts based on the clinical history participants reported in a screening survey and a study questionnaire. In the prospective study, mobile phlebotomists collected whole blood, serum and a nasopharyngeal or oropharyngeal swab from each participant. Participants in the prospective study had the option to provide additional blood draws and questionnaires over a roughly two-month period. Before DNA extraction, blood samples from the prospective study were shipped at room temperature or frozen.

This receptor was obtained from a man aged 35 to 55 with acute COVID-19. The chain joins TRBV5-5 to TRBJ1-1; a weak D assignment points to TRBD1 (6 bases agree). Input material: PBMCs or T cells enriched from blood (not recorded which). In nucleotide form, the sequence is TGTGCCAGCAGCTTCAGGGGCCACAACACTGAAGCTTTCTTT. It specifies CASSFRGHNTEAFF.